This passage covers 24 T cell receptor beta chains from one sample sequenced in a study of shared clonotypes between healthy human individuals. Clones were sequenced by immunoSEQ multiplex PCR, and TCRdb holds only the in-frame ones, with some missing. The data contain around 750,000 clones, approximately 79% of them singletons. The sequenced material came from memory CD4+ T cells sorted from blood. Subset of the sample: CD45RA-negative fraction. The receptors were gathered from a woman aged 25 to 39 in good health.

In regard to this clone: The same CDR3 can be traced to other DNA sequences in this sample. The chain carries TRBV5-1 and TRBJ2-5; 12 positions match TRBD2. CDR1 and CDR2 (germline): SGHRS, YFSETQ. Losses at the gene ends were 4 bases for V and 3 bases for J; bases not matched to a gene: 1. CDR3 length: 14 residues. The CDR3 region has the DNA TGCGCCAGCAGCCGGACTAGCGGGAAAGAGACCCAGTACTTC. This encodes CASSRTSGKETQYF. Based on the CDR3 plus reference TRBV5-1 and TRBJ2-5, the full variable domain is KAGVTQTPRYLIKTRGQQVTLSCSPISGHRSVSWYQQTPGQGLQFLFEYFSETQRNKGNFPGRFSGRQFSNSRSEMNVSTLELGDSALYLCASSRTSGKETQYFGPGTRLLVL.

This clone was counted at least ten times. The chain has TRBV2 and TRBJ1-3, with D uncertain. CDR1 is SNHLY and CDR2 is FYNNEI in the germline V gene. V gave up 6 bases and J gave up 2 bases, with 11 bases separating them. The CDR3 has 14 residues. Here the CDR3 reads CASSETVTGNTIYF. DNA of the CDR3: TGTGCCAGCAGCGAAACAGTTACTGGAAACACCATATATTTT. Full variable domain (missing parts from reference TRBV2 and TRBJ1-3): EPEVTQTPSHQVTQMGQEVILRCVPISNHLYFYWYRQILGQKVEFLVSFYNNEISEKSEIFDDQFSVERPDGSNFTLKIRSTKLEDSAMYFCASSETVTGNTIYFGEGSWLTVV.

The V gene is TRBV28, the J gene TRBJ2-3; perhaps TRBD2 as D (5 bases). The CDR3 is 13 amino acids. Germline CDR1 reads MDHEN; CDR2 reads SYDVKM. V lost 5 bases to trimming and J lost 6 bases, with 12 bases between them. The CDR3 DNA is TGTGCCAGCAGTCACCCAGGAGGCGATACGCAGTATTTT. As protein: CASSHPGGDTQYF.

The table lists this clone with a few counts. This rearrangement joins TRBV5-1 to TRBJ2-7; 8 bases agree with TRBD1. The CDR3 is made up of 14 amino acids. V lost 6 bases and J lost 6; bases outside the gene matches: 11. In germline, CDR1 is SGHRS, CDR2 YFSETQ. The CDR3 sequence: CASTPGTGGLEQYF. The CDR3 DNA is TGCGCCAGCACCCCCGGGACAGGCGGGCTCGAGCAGTACTTC.

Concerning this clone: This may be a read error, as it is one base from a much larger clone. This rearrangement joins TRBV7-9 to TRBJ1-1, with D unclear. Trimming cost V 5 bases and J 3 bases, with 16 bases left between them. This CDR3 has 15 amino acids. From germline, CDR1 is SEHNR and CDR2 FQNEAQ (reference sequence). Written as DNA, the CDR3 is TGTGCCAGCAGCATCCAACTTGAAGGGCACACTGAAGCTTTCTTT. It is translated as CASSIQLEGHTEAFF. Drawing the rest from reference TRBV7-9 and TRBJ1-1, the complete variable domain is DTGVSQNPRHKITKRGQNVTFRCDPISEHNRLYWYRQTLGQGPEFLTYFQNEAQLEKSRLLSDRFSAERPKGSFSTLEIQRTEQGDSAMYLCASSIQLEGHTEAFFGQGTRLTVV.

The CDR3 DNA is TGTGCAAGTCGCTTAAGGGACAGGACGAACACTGAAGCTTTCTTT. Translated, it gives CASRLRDRTNTEAFF. The genes are TRBV12-2 and TRBJ1-1; the table's TRBD1 call for D was not verified on the DNA. TRBV12-2 is noted as a pseudogene. The CDR3 sequence is 15 residues long.

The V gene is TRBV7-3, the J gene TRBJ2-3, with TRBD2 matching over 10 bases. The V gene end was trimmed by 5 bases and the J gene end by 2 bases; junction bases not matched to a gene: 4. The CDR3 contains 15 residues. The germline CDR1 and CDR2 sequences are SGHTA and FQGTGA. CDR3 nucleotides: TGTGCCAGCAGCGGCACTAGCGGGATCACAGATACGCAGTATTTT. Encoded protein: CASSGTSGITDTQYF. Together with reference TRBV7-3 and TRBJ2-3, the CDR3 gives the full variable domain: GAGVSQTPSNKVTEKGKYVELRCDPISGHTALYWYRQSLGQGPEFLIYFQGTGAADDSGLPNDRFFAVRPEGSVSTLKIQRTERGDSAVYLCASSGTSGITDTQYFGPGTRLTVL.

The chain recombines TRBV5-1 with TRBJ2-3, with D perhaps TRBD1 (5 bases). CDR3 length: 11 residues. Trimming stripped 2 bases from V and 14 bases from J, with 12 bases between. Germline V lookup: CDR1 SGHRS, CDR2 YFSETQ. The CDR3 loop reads CASSLLLQGYF. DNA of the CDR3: TGCGCCAGCAGCTTACTACTCCAGGGGTATTTT.

CDR3 sequence reads: CASSSSRANYGYTF. DNA for the CDR3: TGTGCCAGCAGTTCCTCTAGAGCTAACTATGGCTACACCTTC. This chain connects TRBV2 to TRBJ1-2; the D is unclear. V lost 5 bases, J lost 0 bases, and 10 bases lay in between. The CDR3 consists of 14 residues. Germline V gene data show CDR1 as SNHLY and CDR2 as FYNNEI.

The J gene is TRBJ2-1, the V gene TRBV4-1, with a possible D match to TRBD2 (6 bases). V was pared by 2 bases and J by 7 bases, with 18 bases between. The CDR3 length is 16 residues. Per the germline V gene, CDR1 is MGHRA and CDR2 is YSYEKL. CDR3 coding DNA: TGCGCCAGCAGCCAACCTACCCGGGACTTTACGAATGAGCAGTTCTTC. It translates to CASSQPTRDFTNEQFF.

This CDR3 is CASSIRRRDYGYTF. CDR3 DNA: TGTGCCAGTAGTATACGCCGGCGGGACTATGGCTACACCTTC. The chain couples TRBV19 to TRBJ1-2; no definite D call. This CDR3 comprises 14 residues. The V gene's germline CDR1 is LNHDA and CDR2 SQIVND (reference sequence). V shed 2 bases and J shed 3 bases, with 10 bases lying between them.

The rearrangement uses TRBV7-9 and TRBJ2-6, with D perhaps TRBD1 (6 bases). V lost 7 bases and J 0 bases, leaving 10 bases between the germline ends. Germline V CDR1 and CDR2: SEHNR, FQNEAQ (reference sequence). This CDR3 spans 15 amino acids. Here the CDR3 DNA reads TGTGCCAGCAACAGGGAAAGCTCTGGGGCCAACGTCCTGACTTTC. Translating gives CASNRESSGANVLTF.

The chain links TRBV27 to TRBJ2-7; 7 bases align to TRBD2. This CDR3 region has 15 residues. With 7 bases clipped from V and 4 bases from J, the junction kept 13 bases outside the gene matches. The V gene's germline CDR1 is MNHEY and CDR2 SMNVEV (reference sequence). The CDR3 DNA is TGTGCCAGCAAGTCTTTAGGCGGGGGACCTTACGAGCAGTACTTC. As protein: CASKSLGGGPYEQYF.

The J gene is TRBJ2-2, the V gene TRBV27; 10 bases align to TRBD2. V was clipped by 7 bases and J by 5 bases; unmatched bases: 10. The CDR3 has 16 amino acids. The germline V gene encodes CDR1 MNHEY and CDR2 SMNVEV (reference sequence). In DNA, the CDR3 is TGTGCCAGCATCTCTCGGGCGACTAGCGGGACCGGGGAGCTGTTTTTT. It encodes CASISRATSGTGELFF.

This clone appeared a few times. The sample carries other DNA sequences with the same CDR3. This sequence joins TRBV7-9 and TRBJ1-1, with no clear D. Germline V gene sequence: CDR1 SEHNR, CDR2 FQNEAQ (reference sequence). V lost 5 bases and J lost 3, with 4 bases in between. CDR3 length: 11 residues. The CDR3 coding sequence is TGTGCCAGCAGCGGACACACTGAAGCTTTCTTT. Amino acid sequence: CASSGHTEAFF.

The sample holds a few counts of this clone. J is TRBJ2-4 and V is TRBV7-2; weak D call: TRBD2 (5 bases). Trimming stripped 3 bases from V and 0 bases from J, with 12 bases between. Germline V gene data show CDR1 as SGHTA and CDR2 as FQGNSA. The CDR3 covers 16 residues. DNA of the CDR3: TGTGCCAGCAGCTTCGGGGAAACAATAGCCAAAAACATTCAGTACTTC. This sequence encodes CASSFGETIAKNIQYF. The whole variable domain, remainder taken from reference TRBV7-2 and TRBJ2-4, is GAGVSQSPSNKVTEKGKDVELRCDPISGHTALYWYRQSLGQGLEFLIYFQGNSAPDKSGLPSDRFSAERTGGSVSTLTIQRTQQEDSAVYLCASSFGETIAKNIQYFGAGTRLSVL.

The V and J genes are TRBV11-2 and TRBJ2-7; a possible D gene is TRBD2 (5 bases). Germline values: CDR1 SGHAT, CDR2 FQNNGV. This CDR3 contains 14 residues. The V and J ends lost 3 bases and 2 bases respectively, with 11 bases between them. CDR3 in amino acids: CASSFDGGTYEQYF. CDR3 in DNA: TGTGCCAGCAGCTTCGACGGAGGTACCTACGAGCAGTACTTC.

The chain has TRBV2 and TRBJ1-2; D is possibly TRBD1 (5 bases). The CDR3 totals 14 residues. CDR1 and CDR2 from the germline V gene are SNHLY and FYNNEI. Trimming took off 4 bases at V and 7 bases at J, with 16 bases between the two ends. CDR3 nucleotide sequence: TGTGCCAGCAGTGTTTGGTTTCAGGGCTCTGGCTACACCTTC. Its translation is CASSVWFQGSGYTF. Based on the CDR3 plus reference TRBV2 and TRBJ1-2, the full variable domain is EPEVTQTPSHQVTQMGQEVILRCVPISNHLYFYWYRQILGQKVEFLVSFYNNEISEKSEIFDDQFSVERPDGSNFTLKIRSTKLEDSAMYFCASSVWFQGSGYTFGSGTRLTVV.

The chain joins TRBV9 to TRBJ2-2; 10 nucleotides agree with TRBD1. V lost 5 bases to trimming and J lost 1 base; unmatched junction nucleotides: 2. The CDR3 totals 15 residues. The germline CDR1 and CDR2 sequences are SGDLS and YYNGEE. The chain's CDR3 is CASRRDRGNTGELFF. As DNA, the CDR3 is TGTGCCAGCAGGAGGGACAGGGGGAACACCGGGGAGCTGTTTTTT.

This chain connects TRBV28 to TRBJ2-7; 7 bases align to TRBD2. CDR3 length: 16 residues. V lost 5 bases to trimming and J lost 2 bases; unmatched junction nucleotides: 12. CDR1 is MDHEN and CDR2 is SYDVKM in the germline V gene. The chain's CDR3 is CASSPGEGNYPYEQYF. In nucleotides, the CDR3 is TGTGCCAGCAGTCCCGGGGAGGGAAACTACCCCTACGAGCAGTACTTC.

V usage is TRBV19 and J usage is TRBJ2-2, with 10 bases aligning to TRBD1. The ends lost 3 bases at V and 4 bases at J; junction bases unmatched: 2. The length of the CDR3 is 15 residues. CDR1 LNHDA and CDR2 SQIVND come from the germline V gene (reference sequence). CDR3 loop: CASSIWTGGTGELFF. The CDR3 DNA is TGTGCCAGTAGTATTTGGACAGGGGGCACCGGGGAGCTGTTTTTT.

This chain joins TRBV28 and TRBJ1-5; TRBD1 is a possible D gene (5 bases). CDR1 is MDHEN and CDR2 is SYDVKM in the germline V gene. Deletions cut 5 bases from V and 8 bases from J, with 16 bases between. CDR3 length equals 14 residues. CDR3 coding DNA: TGTGCCAGCAGTGGGCCCGGGTGGGGGGAGCCCCAGCATTTT. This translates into CASSGPGWGEPQHF.

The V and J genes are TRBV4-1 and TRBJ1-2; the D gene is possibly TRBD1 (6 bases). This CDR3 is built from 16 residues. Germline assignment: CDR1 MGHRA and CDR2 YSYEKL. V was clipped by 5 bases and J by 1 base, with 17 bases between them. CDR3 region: CASSAATAGVNYGYTF. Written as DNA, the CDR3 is TGCGCCAGCAGCGCAGCGACCGCAGGGGTTAACTATGGCTACACCTTC.

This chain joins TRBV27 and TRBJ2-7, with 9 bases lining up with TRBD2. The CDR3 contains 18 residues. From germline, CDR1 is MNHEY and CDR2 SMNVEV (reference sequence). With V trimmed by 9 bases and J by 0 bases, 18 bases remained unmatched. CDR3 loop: CASAREGPSGAYSYEQYF. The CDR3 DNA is TGTGCCAGTGCACGTGAAGGGCCTAGCGGGGCGTACTCCTACGAGCAGTACTTC.